This T cell receptor (beta chain) emerged from a study of beta chain features in type 1 diabetes. About this clone itself: Its matching antigen is unknown.

TCRB transcripts that were expressed got sequenced, as all of the isolated RNA had been reverse transcribed. Generated by immunoSEQ multiplex PCR, the TCRdb table keeps only in-frame clones and is missing some. The sample gives about 360,000 clones, 10% to 15% of which show up once; roughly 0.0097% is in the top ten. Overall study results and limits: All four CD4+ subsets from Type 1 diabetes patients carried moderately but significantly shorter TCRB CDR3s.

Trimming removed 0 bases from V and 1 base from J, with 3 bases in between. Germline CDR1 is GTSNPN and CDR2 is SVGIG (reference sequence). The CDR3 is made up of 13 amino acids. The rearrangement joins TRBV30 to TRBJ2-2; no reliable D call. The receptor was isolated from a woman in her late teens or twenties with type 1 diabetes. Material for sequencing was naive CD4+ T cells from blood. This CDR3 reads CAWSVQNTGELFF. The DNA of the CDR3 is TGTGCCTGGAGTGTTCAGAACACCGGGGAGCTGTTTTTT.